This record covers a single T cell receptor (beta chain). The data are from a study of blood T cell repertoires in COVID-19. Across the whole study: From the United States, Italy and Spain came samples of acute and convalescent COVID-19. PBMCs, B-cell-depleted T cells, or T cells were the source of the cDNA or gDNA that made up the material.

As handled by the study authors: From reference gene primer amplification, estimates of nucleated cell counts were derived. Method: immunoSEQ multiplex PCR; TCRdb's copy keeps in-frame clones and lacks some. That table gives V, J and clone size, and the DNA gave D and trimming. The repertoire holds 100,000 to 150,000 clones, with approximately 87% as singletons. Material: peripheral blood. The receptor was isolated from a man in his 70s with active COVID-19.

The DNA of the CDR3 is TGTGCCTGGTCCGGGGATTCCAATCAGCCCCAGCATTTT. Its protein is CAWSGDSNQPQHF. The gene calls are TRBV30 and TRBJ1-5; D uncertain. The CDR3 covers 13 residues. CDR1 is GTSNPN, CDR2 SVGIG, per germline (reference sequence). V was pared by 5 bases and J by 3 bases, with 11 bases between.